This T cell receptor beta chain is from a study of T cell responses to AZD1222 COVID-19 vaccine. Study-level results: Only a handful of AZD1222 recipients were seropositive at baseline.

This CDR3 region has 13 residues. V lost 4 bases and J lost 4, with 8 bases in between. Germline V gene data show CDR1 as LNHDA and CDR2 as SQIVND (reference sequence). For this clone: Its antigen is unknown.

Profiling relied on immunoSEQ multiplex PCR, and the TCRdb table lists in-frame clones only, not all of them. The sample contains 110,000 to 150,000 clones, approximately 90% of which appear only once. This chain joins TRBV19 and TRBJ1-5; a weak D match, TRBD1 (5 bases). Sequenced here: peripheral blood, sampled on day 0 of AZD1222 vaccination. The receptor comes from an adult in good health. The CDR3 loop is CASSNNRNQPQHF. The CDR3 DNA is TGTGCCAGTAGTAACAACAGGAATCAGCCCCAGCATTTT.